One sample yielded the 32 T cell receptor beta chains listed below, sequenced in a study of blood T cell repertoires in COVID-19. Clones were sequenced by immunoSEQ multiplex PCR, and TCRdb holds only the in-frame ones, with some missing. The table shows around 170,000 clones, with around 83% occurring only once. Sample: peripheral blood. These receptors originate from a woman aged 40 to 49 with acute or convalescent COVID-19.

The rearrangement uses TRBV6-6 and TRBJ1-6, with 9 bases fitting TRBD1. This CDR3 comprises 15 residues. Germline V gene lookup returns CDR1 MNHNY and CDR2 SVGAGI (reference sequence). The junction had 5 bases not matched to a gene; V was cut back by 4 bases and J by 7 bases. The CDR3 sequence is CASSSPGTGNSPLHF. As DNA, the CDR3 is TGTGCCAGCAGTTCCCCCGGGACAGGGAATTCACCCCTCCACTTT.

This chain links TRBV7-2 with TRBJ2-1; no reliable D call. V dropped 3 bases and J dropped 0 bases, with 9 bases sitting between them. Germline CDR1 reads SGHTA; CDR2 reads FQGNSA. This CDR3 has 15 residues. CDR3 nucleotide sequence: TGTGCCAGCAGCTTTACAGAGAGCTCCTACAATGAGCAGTTCTTC. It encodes CASSFTESSYNEQFF.

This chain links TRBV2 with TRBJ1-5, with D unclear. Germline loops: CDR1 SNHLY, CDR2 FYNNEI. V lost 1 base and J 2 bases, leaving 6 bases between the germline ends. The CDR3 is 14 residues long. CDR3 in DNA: TGTGCCAGCAGTGAAGGGGAGCGCAATCAGCCCCAGCATTTT. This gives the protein CASSEGERNQPQHF.

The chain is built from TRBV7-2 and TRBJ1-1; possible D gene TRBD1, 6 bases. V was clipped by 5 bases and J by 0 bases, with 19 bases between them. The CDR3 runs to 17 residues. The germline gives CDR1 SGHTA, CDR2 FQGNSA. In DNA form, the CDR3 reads TGTGCCAGCAGCCCCAGGGGAGGGAGCTTCATGAACACTGAAGCTTTCTTT. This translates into CASSPRGGSFMNTEAFF.

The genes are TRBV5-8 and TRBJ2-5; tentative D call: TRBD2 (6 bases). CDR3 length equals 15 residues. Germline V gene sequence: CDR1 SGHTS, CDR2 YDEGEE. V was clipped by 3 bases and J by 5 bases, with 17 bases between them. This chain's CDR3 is CASSYGTAIIETQYF. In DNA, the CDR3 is TGTGCCAGCAGCTATGGGACTGCTATAATTGAGACCCAGTACTTC.

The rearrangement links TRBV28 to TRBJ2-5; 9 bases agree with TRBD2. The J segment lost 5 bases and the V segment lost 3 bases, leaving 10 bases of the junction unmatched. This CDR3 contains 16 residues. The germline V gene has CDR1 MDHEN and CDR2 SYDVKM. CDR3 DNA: TGTGCCAGCAGTTTCCTTGGCGGGGGGGCTTGGGAGACCCAGTACTTC. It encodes CASSFLGGGAWETQYF.

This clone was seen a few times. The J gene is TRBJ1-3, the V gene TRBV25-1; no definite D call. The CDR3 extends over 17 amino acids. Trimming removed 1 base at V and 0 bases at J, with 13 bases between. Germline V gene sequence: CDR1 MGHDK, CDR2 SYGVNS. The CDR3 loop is CASSESARRGSGNTIYF. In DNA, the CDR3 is TGTGCCAGCAGTGAATCTGCGCGGCGAGGCTCTGGAAACACCATATATTTT.

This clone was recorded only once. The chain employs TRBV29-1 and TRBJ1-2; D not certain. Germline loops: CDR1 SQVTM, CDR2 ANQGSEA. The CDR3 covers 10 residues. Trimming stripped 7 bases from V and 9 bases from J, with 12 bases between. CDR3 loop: CSGGDDSYTF. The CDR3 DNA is TGCAGCGGGGGAGACGACAGCTACACCTTC.

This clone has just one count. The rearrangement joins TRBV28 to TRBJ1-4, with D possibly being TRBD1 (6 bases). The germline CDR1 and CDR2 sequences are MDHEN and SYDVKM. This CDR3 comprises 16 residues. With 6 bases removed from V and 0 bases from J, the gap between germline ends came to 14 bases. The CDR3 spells CASSHRGGATNEKLFF. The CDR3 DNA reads TGTGCCAGCAGCCATAGGGGGGGGGCAACTAATGAAAAACTGTTTTTT.

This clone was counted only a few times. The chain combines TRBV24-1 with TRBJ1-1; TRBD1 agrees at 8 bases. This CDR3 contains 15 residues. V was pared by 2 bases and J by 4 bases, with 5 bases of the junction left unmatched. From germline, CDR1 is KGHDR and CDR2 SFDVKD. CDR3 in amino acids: CATSDSGGLGTEAFF. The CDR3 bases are TGTGCCACCAGTGATTCAGGGGGCTTGGGCACTGAAGCTTTCTTT.

The CDR3 sequence is CASSIKGIAGGGDEQFF. The CDR3 region has the DNA TGTGCCAGTAGTATTAAGGGTATAGCGGGAGGTGGGGATGAGCAGTTCTTC. The chain carries TRBV19 and TRBJ2-1; 10 bases align to TRBD2. CDR3 size: 17 residues. Germline assignment: CDR1 LNHDA and CDR2 SQIVND (reference sequence). Unmatched junction bases numbered 13, after V lost 3 bases and J lost 8 bases. The whole variable domain, remainder taken from reference TRBV19 and TRBJ2-1, is DGGITQSPKYLFRKEGQNVTLSCEQNLNHDAMYWYRQDPGQGLRLIYYSQIVNDFQKGDIAEGYSVSREKKESFPLTVTSAQKNPTAFYLCASSIKGIAGGGDEQFFGPGTRLTVL.

This CDR3 is CSVGGGGGYTF. The DNA for the CDR3 is TGCAGCGTTGGGGGGGGAGGCGGCTACACCTTC. The gene calls are TRBV29-1 and TRBJ1-2, with a tentative D call TRBD1 (5 bases). CDR3 size: 11 residues. The germline CDR1 and CDR2 sequences are SQVTM and ANQGSEA. V was cut by 4 bases and J by 8 bases, with 11 bases left in between.

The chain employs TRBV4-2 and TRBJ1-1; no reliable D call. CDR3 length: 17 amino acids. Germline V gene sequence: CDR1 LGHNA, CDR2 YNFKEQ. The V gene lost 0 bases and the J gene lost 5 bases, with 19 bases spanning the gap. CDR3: CASSQDPGSPLGTEAFF. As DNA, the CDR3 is TGTGCCAGCAGCCAAGATCCGGGATCCCCTCTTGGGACTGAAGCTTTCTTT.

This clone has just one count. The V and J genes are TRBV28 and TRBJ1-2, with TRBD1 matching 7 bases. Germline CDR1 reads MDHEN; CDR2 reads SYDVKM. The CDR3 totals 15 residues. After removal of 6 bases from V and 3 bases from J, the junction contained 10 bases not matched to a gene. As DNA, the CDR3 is TGTGCCAGCAGCTCAGCGACAGGGCGGTACTATGGCTACACCTTC. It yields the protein CASSSATGRYYGYTF.

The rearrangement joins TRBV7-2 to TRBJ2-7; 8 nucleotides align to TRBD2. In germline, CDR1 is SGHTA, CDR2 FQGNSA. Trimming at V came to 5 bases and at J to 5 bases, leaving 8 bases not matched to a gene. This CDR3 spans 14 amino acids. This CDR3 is CASSPGGWRNEQYF. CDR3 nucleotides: TGTGCCAGCAGCCCGGGGGGGTGGCGGAACGAGCAGTACTTC.

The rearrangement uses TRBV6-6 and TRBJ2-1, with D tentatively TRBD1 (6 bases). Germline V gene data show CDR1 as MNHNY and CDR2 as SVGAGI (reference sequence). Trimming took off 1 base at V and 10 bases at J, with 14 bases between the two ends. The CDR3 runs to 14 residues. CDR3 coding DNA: TGTGCCAGCAGTTACTGGCAGGGGACCGACGAGCAGTTCTTC. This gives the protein CASSYWQGTDEQFF.

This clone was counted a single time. The CDR3 bases are TGTGCCAGCAGTGAATATAGACAGACGATAGGTGAAAAACTGTTTTTT. It yields the protein CASSEYRQTIGEKLFF. The rearrangement links TRBV25-1 to TRBJ1-4; TRBD1 is a possible D gene (5 bases). V dropped 0 bases and J dropped 7 bases, with 15 bases sitting between them. This CDR3 region has 16 residues. From germline, CDR1 is MGHDK and CDR2 SYGVNS.

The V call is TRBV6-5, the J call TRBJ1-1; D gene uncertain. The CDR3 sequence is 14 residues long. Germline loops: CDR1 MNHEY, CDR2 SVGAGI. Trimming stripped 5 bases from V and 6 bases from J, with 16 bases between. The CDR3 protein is CASSRVGEDPEAFF. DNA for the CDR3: TGTGCCAGCAGTCGTGTTGGGGAGGACCCTGAAGCTTTCTTT.

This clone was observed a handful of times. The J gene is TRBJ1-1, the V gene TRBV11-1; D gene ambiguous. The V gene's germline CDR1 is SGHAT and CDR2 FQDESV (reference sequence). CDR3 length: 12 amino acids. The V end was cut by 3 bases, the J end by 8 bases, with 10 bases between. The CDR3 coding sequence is TGTGCCAGCAGCTTCGTTGGCCTGGAAGCTTTCTTT. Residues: CASSFVGLEAFF.

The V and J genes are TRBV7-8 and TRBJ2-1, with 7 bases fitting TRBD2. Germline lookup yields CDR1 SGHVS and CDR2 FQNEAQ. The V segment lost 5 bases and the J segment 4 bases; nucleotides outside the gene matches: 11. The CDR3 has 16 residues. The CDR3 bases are TGTGCCAGCAGCCGAGGAGGACTAGGGATTTACAATGAGCAGTTCTTC. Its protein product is CASSRGGLGIYNEQFF.

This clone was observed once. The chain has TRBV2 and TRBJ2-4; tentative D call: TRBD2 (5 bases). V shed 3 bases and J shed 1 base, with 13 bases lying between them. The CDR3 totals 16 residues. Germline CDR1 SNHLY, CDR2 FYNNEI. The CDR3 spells CASSEIVRRAKNIQYF. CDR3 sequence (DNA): TGTGCCAGCAGTGAGATAGTAAGGAGGGCCAAAAACATTCAGTACTTC.

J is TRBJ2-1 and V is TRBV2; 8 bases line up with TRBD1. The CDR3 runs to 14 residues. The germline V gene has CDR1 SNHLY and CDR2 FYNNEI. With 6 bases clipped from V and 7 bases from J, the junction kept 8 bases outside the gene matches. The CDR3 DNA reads TGTGCCAGCAGCCCCCAGTGGACAGGGAATGAGCAGTTCTTC. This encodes CASSPQWTGNEQFF.

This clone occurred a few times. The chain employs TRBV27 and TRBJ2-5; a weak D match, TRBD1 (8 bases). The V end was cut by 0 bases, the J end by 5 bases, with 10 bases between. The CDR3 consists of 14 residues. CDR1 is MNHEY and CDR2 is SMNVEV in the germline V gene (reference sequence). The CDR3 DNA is TGTGCCAGCAGTTTATCACAGGGGGGGGAGACCCAGTACTTC. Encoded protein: CASSLSQGGETQYF.

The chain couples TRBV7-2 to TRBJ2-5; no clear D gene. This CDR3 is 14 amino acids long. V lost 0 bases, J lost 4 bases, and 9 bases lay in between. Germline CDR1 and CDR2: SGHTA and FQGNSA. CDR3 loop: CASSLAGFGETQYF. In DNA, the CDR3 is TGTGCCAGCAGCTTAGCCGGGTTTGGAGAGACCCAGTACTTC.

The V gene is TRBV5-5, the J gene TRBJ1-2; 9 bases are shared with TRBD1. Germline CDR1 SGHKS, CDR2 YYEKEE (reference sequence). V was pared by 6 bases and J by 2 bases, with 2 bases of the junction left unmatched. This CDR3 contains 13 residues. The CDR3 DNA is TGTGCCAGCACCGGGACAGGGAACTATGGCTACACCTTC. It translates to CASTGTGNYGYTF. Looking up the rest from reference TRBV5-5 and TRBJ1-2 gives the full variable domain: DAGVTQSPTHLIKTRGQQVTLRCSPISGHKSVSWYQQVLGQGPQFIFQYYEKEERGRGNFPDRFSARQFPNYSSELNVNALLLGDSALYLCASTGTGNYGYTFGSGTRLTVV.

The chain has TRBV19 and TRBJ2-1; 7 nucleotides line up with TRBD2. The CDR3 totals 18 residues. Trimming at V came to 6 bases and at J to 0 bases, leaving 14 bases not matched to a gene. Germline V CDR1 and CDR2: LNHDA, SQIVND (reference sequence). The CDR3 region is CASRLGLRHSSSYNEQFF. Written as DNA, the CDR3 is TGTGCCAGTAGGTTGGGACTACGTCACAGCAGCTCCTACAATGAGCAGTTCTTC.

The CDR3 nucleotides read TGCGCCAGCAGCTTCGACAGTGGAAACACCATATATTTT. Protein product: CASSFDSGNTIYF. The rearrangement joins TRBV10-1 to TRBJ1-3, with D possibly being TRBD1 (5 bases). The CDR3 consists of 13 residues. Trimming shortened V by 6 bases and J by 3 bases, and 9 bases separated the two germline ends. Germline CDR1 and CDR2: WNHNN and SYGVQD (reference sequence).

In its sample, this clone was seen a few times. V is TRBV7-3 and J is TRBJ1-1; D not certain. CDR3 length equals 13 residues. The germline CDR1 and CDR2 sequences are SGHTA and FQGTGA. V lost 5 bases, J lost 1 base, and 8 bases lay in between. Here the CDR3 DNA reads TGTGCCAGCAGCGATAGACAGAACACTGAAGCTTTCTTT. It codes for CASSDRQNTEAFF.

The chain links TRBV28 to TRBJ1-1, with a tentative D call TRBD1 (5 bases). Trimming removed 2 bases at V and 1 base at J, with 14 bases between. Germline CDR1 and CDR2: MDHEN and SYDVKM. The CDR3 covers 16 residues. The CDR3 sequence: CASSLGWGRGNTEAFF. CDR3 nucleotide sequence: TGTGCCAGCAGTTTAGGGTGGGGTAGGGGGAACACTGAAGCTTTCTTT.

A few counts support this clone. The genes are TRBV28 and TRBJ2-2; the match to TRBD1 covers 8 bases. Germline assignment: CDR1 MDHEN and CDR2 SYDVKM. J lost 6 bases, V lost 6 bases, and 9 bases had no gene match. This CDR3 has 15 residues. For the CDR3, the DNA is TGTGCCAGCAGAATGGACAGGGTGGGAGCCGGGGAGCTGTTTTTT. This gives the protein CASRMDRVGAGELFF.

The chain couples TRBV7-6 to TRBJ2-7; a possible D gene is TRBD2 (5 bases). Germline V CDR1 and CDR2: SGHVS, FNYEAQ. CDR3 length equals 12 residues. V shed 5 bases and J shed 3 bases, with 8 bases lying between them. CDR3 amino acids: CASSPGGYEQYF. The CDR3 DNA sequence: TGTGCCAGCAGCCCAGGAGGCTACGAGCAGTACTTC.

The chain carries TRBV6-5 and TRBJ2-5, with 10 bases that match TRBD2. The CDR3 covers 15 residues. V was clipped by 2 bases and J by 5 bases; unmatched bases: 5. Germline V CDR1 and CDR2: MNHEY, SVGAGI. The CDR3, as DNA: TGTGCCAGCAGTTACGGCGGTAGCGGGGGGGAGACCCAGTACTTC. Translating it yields CASSYGGSGGETQYF.